Listed below are T cell receptor beta chains from one sample, sequenced in a study of CD8 T cells in Susac syndrome. MiXCR, applied by TCRdb to the immunoSEQ multiplex PCR reads, yields one record per CDR3 protein. The profile shows approximately 50,000 distinct CDR3 sequences, roughly 94% of them singletons. The material sequenced was CD8+ T cells from PBMCs. Receptors were obtained from a human donor with Susac syndrome. Each CDR3 is given with its conserved first and last residue. A D gene is named only where the DNA matches it firmly. Clone size is shown for a subset of rows, as once, few, many or a class of expanded clone.

abundance | d_gene | j_gene | v_gene | CDR3nt | CDR3aa
NA | TRBD1 | TRBJ2-7 | TRBV12-3/TRBV12-4 | TGTGCCAGCAGTCAAACCGGACAGGGGGCCTACGAGCAGTACTTC | CASSQTGQGAYEQYF
NA | TRBD2 | TRBJ2-5 | TRBV3-1 | TGTGCCAGCAGCCGACTAGCGGGGGCCCCTTCACAAGAGACCCAGTACTTC | CASSRLAGAPSQETQYF
NA | NA | TRBJ2-7 | TRBV7-7 | TGTGCTAGCAGCTTACAAGACTCCTACGAGCAGTACTTC | CASSLQDSYEQYF
NA | NA | TRBJ2-7 | TRBV30 | TGTGCCTGGAGTGTTGCGGGAACCGAGCAGTACTTC | CAWSVAGTEQYF
NA | NA | TRBJ2-2 | TRBV29-1 | TGCAGCGCATCTCCAGGGCAGGCGAACACCGGGGAGCTGTTTTTT | CSASPGQANTGELFF
NA | TRBD1 | TRBJ2-7 | TRBV11-2 | TGTGCCAGCAGCTTAGACCGGGACAGACCTTACGAGCAGTACTTC | CASSLDRDRPYEQYF
NA | TRBD2 | TRBJ2-2 | TRBV7-3 | TGTGCCAGCAGCCCGACGACTAGCGGGGGGGAGCTGTTTTTT | CASSPTTSGGELFF
NA | NA | TRBJ2-1 | TRBV5-6 | TGTGCCAGTCAGGGGGGGGCAAGAGAGCAGTTCTTC | CASQGGAREQFF
once | NA | TRBJ2-3 | TRBV20-1 | TGCAGTGCTAGAGTATCGGGCAGGGTAGATACGCAGTATTTT | CSARVSGRVDTQYF
NA | NA | TRBJ2-2 | TRBV9 | TGTGCCAGCAGGGCCGGGACACCCGGGGAGCTGTTTTTT | CASRAGTPGELFF
NA | NA | TRBJ2-5 | TRBV14 | TGTGCCAGCAGCCAAGACGAGACCCAGTACTTC | CASSQDETQYF
NA | NA | TRBJ2-3 | TRBV2 | TGTGCCAGCGAATTCCACAACAACGCGCAGTATTTT | CASEFHNNAQYF
NA | NA | TRBJ1-5 | TRBV2 | TGTGCCAGCAGTTCCATCAGTAGCAATCAGCCCCAGCATTTT | CASSSISSNQPQHF
NA | NA | TRBJ1-2 | TRBV30 | TGTGCCTGGAGTGGGGGCCCGCGGGGCTACACCTTC | CAWSGGPRGYTF
NA | NA | TRBJ1-2 | TRBV27 | TGTGCCAGCAGTTTATCACAGCTCTATGGCTACACCTTC | CASSLSQLYGYTF
NA | NA | TRBJ1-5 | TRBV12-3/TRBV12-4 | TGTGCCATCGATGGGGGACCTCCCGATCAGCCCCAGCATTTT | CAIDGGPPDQPQHF
NA | NA | TRBJ2-1 | TRBV21-1 | TGTGCCAGCAGCAAATTCGGTTACCCTGACAATGAGCAGTTCTTC | CASSKFGYPDNEQFF
NA | TRBD1 | TRBJ2-1 | TRBV6-5 | TGTGCCAGCAGCACAGGGGGTGAGCAGTTCTTC | CASSTGGEQFF
NA | NA | TRBJ2-7 | TRBV12-3/TRBV12-4 | TGTGCCAGCAGTTTAGCCCCCTCCTACGAGCAGTACTTC | CASSLAPSYEQYF
NA | NA | TRBJ1-5 | TRBV12-3/TRBV12-4 | TGTGCCAGCAGCTCCAATAGCAATCAGCCCCAGCATTTT | CASSSNSNQPQHF
once | NA | TRBJ1-5 | TRBV6-5 | TGTGCCAGCAGTTCCGACCGGGGAAGCAATCAGCCCCAGCATTTT | CASSSDRGSNQPQHF
NA | TRBD1 | TRBJ1-2 | TRBV2 | TGTGCCAGCAGTGAACAGACAGGGGGCAGTAACTATGGCTACACCTTC | CASSEQTGGSNYGYTF
NA | NA | TRBJ1-2 | TRBV5-4 | TGTGCCAGCAGCCCACAGGGCAACTTAGGCTATGGCTACACCTTC | CASSPQGNLGYGYTF
NA | NA | TRBJ2-5 | TRBV12-3/TRBV12-4 | TGTTCCTCAGGTTACCAAGAGACCCAGTACTTC | CSSGYQETQYF
once | TRBD1 | TRBJ2-5 | TRBV7-9 | TGTGCCAGCAGCTTAGGACAGGGTGGAGGCCGATGGGAGACCCAGTACTTC | CASSLGQGGGRWETQYF
NA | TRBD1 | TRBJ2-5 | TRBV7-9 | TGTGCCAGCACCCACCAAGAGGGACAGGGGACCCAGTACTTC | CASTHQEGQGTQYF
once | NA | TRBJ2-1 | TRBV27 | TGTGCCAGCAGTCCAGCCGGACACTTGGGGTCGTTCAATGAGCAGTTCTTC | CASSPAGHLGSFNEQFF
NA | NA | TRBJ1-4 | TRBV20-1 | TGCAGTGCTAGACCCCGGGGGAATGAAAAACTGTTTTTT | CSARPRGNEKLFF
NA | NA | TRBJ2-3 | TRBV21-1 | TGTGCCAGTCCGCTCAGCGGGGGCACAGATACGCAGTATTTT | CASPLSGGTDTQYF
NA | TRBD2 | TRBJ2-3 | TRBV15 | TGTGCCACCAGCAGTTTTAGCGGGGACACAGATACGCAGTATTTT | CATSSFSGDTDTQYF
NA | NA | TRBJ2-1 | TRBV29-1 | TGCAGCGTTGGGGGGCGGCGGGACACATACAATGAGCAGTTCTTC | CSVGGRRDTYNEQFF
once | TRBD2 | TRBJ2-3 | TRBV3-1 | TGTGCCAGCAGCCAAGTTACTAGCGGGATCACAGATACGCAGTATTTT | CASSQVTSGITDTQYF
NA | NA | TRBJ2-4 | TRBV19 | TGTGCCAGTAGTATGGGAACCCGGACAGTCCCAGCCATTCAGTACTTC | CASSMGTRTVPAIQYF
NA | NA | TRBJ1-1 | TRBV7-9 | TGTGCCAGCGCCGATGAGGCTCCAAACGGGGACACTGAAGCTTTCTTT | CASADEAPNGDTEAFF
NA | NA | TRBJ1-1 | TRBV7-3 | TGTGCCAGCAGCCCCGACCAGGACGGCATGAACACTGAAGCTTTCTTT | CASSPDQDGMNTEAFF
NA | TRBD2 | TRBJ2-1 | TRBV4-3 | TGCGCCAGCAGCCAAGACTTGGGACTAGCGGGGGGGGATGACTACAATGAGCAGTTCTTC | CASSQDLGLAGGDDYNEQFF
NA | NA | TRBJ2-7 | TRBV12-3/TRBV12-4 | TGTGCCAGCAGCGAAAACCTCGAGAGGATCGTCTACGAGCAGTACTTC | CASSENLERIVYEQYF
NA | NA | TRBJ2-7 | TRBV29-1 | TGCAGCGCTCGGACGCATAGCTCCTACGAGCAGTACTTC | CSARTHSSYEQYF
NA | TRBD1 | TRBJ2-7 | TRBV20-1 | TGCAGTGCTAGTCCAGTCGGACAGGACTACGAGCAGTACTTC | CSASPVGQDYEQYF